This is a list of T cell receptor beta chains from one sample in a study of blood T cell repertoires in COVID-19. Some clones are missing from TCRdb's copy, which holds only in-frame ones; the method was immunoSEQ multiplex PCR. The table shows about 280,000 clones, with around 82% occurring only once. Sequences were obtained from peripheral blood. The receptors shown here come from a woman in her 50s who had recovered from COVID-19. Both conserved end residues are part of each CDR3. Fields, in order: D gene, J gene, clone size, CDR3 length, V gene, CDR3 protein, CDR3 DNA. A D gene is named only where the DNA matches it firmly. Size is omitted from some rows. Given values are once, few, many or a class for expanded clones.

d_call: NA; j_call: TRBJ2-3; clone_size: NA; cdr3_length: 18; v_call: TRBV10-3; cdr3_aa: CAIREVTGQRLSTDTQYF; cdr3_nt: TGTGCCATCAGGGAGGTGACAGGCCAACGTCTTAGCACAGATACGCAGTATTTT
d_call: NA; j_call: TRBJ2-2; clone_size: NA; cdr3_length: 15; v_call: TRBV24-1; cdr3_aa: CATSGTAPNTGELFF; cdr3_nt: TGTGCCACCAGTGGAACTGCCCCGAACACCGGGGAGCTGTTTTTT
d_call: NA; j_call: TRBJ1-5; clone_size: NA; cdr3_length: 13; v_call: TRBV28; cdr3_aa: CASNSLSNQPQHF; cdr3_nt: TGTGCCAGCAACAGTCTTAGCAATCAGCCCCAGCATTTT
d_call: NA; j_call: TRBJ2-2; clone_size: NA; cdr3_length: 15; v_call: TRBV9; cdr3_aa: CASSQGTVNTGELFF; cdr3_nt: TGTGCCAGCAGCCAGGGGACGGTGAACACCGGGGAGCTGTTTTTT
d_call: TRBD1; j_call: TRBJ2-5; clone_size: few; cdr3_length: 15; v_call: TRBV7-9; cdr3_aa: CASSTDRGQRETQYF; cdr3_nt: TGTGCCAGCAGCACGGACAGGGGTCAGAGAGAGACCCAGTACTTC
d_call: NA; j_call: TRBJ1-2; clone_size: once; cdr3_length: 14; v_call: TRBV18; cdr3_aa: CASSPPLANYGYTF; cdr3_nt: TGTGCCAGCTCACCACCCCTGGCCAACTATGGCTACACCTTC
d_call: TRBD1; j_call: TRBJ1-1; clone_size: NA; cdr3_length: 16; v_call: TRBV27; cdr3_aa: CASRLGTATGNTEAFF; cdr3_nt: TGTGCCAGCAGGCTCGGGACAGCGACAGGGAACACTGAAGCTTTCTTT
d_call: NA; j_call: TRBJ2-1; clone_size: NA; cdr3_length: 14; v_call: TRBV19; cdr3_aa: CASSTHGGRIEQFF; cdr3_nt: TGTGCCAGTAGTACCCACGGAGGACGGATTGAGCAGTTCTTC
d_call: TRBD2; j_call: TRBJ2-7; clone_size: once; cdr3_length: 14; v_call: TRBV7-2; cdr3_aa: CASTVGGAGYEQYF; cdr3_nt: TGTGCCAGCACCGTCGGGGGGGCCGGCTACGAGCAGTACTTC
d_call: TRBD1; j_call: TRBJ2-4; clone_size: NA; cdr3_length: 14; v_call: TRBV30; cdr3_aa: CAWTDRGKAYIQYF; cdr3_nt: TGTGCCTGGACCGACAGGGGTAAGGCGTACATTCAGTACTTC
d_call: NA; j_call: TRBJ2-2; clone_size: NA; cdr3_length: 15; v_call: TRBV27; cdr3_aa: CASSFGGTNTGELFF; cdr3_nt: TGTGCCAGCAGTTTTGGCGGGACGAACACCGGGGAGCTGTTTTTT
d_call: NA; j_call: TRBJ1-5; clone_size: few; cdr3_length: 15; v_call: TRBV7-8; cdr3_aa: CASSGDTNSNQPQHF; cdr3_nt: TGTGCCAGCAGTGGGGACACTAATAGCAATCAGCCCCAGCATTTT
d_call: NA; j_call: TRBJ2-4; clone_size: NA; cdr3_length: 13; v_call: TRBV2; cdr3_aa: CASSPLAKNIQYF; cdr3_nt: TGTGCCAGCAGCCCTTTAGCCAAAAACATTCAGTACTTC
d_call: NA; j_call: TRBJ1-6; clone_size: NA; cdr3_length: 16; v_call: TRBV19; cdr3_aa: CASTSRTDSYNSPLHF; cdr3_nt: TGTGCCAGTACCAGCAGGACAGACTCCTATAATTCACCCCTCCACTTT
d_call: NA; j_call: TRBJ2-5; clone_size: NA; cdr3_length: 11; v_call: TRBV5-1; cdr3_aa: CASSPQETQYF; cdr3_nt: TGCGCCAGCAGCCCTCAAGAGACCCAGTACTTC
d_call: TRBD2; j_call: TRBJ2-1; clone_size: NA; cdr3_length: 16; v_call: TRBV5-1; cdr3_aa: CASSLLAGALYNEQFF; cdr3_nt: TGCGCCAGCAGCCTCCTAGCGGGAGCCCTCTACAATGAGCAGTTCTTC
d_call: NA; j_call: TRBJ1-2; clone_size: NA; cdr3_length: 15; v_call: TRBV7-2; cdr3_aa: CASSPSGTNPYGYTF; cdr3_nt: TGTGCCAGCAGCCCATCGGGAACTAATCCCTATGGCTACACCTTC